The present TCR beta chain was sequenced within a study of beta chain features in type 1 diabetes. Study results and caveats: There was no resolution here of whether HLA type influences TCRB rearrangement.

V gave up 7 bases and J gave up 0 bases, with 6 bases separating them. Germline V gives CDR1 LNHDA, CDR2 SQIVND (reference sequence). This CDR3 has 13 amino acids. Expressed TCRB transcripts were sequenced after all isolated RNA was converted to cDNA. Using immunoSEQ multiplex PCR, the repertoire was profiled, and TCRdb retains in-frame clones only, with some absent. Of 150,000 to 170,000 clones listed, approximately 8.1% are singletons. This clone was recorded a few times. The antigen is undetermined. The chain carries TRBV19 and TRBJ1-4; D unclear. The receptor's source is a man between 18 and 35 years old in good health. Sequenced: central memory CD4+ T cells from blood. The CDR3 loop is CASTSTTNEKLFF. CDR3 bases: TGTGCCAGTACCTCTACAACTAATGAAAAACTGTTTTTT.